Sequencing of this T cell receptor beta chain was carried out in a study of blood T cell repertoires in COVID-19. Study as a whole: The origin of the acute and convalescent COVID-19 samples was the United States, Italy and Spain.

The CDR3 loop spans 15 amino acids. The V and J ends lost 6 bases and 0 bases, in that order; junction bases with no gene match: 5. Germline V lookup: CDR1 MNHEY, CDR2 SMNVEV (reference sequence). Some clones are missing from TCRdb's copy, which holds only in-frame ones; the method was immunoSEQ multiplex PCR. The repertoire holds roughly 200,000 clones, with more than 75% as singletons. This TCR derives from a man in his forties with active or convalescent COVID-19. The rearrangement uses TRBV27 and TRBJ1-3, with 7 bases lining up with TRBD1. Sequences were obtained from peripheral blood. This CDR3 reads CASSAGQSSGNTIYF. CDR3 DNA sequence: TGTGCCAGCAGCGCGGGACAGAGCTCTGGAAACACCATATATTTT.